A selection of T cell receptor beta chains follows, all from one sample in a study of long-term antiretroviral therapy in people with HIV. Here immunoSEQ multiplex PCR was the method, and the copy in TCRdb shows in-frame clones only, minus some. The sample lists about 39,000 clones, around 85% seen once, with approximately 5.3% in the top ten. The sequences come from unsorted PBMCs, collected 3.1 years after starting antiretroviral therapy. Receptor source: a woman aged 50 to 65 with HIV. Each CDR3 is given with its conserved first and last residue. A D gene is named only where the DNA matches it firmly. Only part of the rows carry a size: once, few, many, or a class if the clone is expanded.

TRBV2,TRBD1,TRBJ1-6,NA,TGTGCCAGCGGCACAGGGGGCAATTCACCCCTCCACTTT,CASGTGGNSPLHF
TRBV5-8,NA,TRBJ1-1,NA,TGTGCCAGCAGCTTGAGTTTGGAGGCTTTCTTT,CASSLSLEAFF
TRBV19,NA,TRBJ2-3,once,TGTGCCAGTAGTATAACCGGGGCCCCAGATACGCAGTATTTT,CASSITGAPDTQYF
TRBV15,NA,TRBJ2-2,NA,TGTGCCACCAGCGGCAGGAGGGCAGAATACCACACCGGGGAGCTGTTTTTT,CATSGRRAEYHTGELFF
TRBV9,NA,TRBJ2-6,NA,TGTGCCAGCAGCCTCAGGGCTGGGGCCAACGTCCTGACTTTC,CASSLRAGANVLTF
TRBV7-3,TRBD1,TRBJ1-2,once,TGTGCCAGCAGGTTCACAGGGGCCAAGAACTATGGCTACACCTTC,CASRFTGAKNYGYTF
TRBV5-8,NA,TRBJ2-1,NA,TGTGCCAGCAGCTTGAACGGCGGGGACTACAATGAGCAGTTCTTC,CASSLNGGDYNEQFF
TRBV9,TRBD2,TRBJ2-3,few,TGTGCCAGCAGCGGAACTAGCGGGGGGGCCAGTGATACGCAGTATTTT,CASSGTSGGASDTQYF
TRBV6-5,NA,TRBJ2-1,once,TGTGCCAGCAGTTATTCTCAGGGATCTCGGTCCAATGAGCAGTTCTTC,CASSYSQGSRSNEQFF
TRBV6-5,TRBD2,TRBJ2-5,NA,TGTGCCAGCAGTTCCCCAAGCGGGGGCTCCCAAGAGACCCAGTACTTC,CASSSPSGGSQETQYF
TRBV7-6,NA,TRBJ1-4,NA,TGTGCCAGCAGCTTAGTGGGCGGCTCTAATGAAAAACTGTTTTTT,CASSLVGGSNEKLFF
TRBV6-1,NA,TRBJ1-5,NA,TGTGCCAGCAGTGAATGGGGTGATGATCAGCCCCAGCATTTT,CASSEWGDDQPQHF
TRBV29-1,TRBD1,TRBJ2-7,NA,TGCAGCGCCCTTGAGGACAGGGGCTACGAGCAGTACTTC,CSALEDRGYEQYF
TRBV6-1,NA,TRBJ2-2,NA,TGTGCCAGCACCCCGTCCATAACCGGGGAGCTGTTTTTT,CASTPSITGELFF
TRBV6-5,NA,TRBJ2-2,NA,TGTGCCAGCAGTTACAGTGTTGGTGTCGGGGAGCTGTTTTTT,CASSYSVGVGELFF
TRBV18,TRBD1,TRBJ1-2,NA,TGTGCCAGCTCATTTACAGGGGGTGGCTACACCTTC,CASSFTGGGYTF
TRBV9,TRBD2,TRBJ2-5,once,TGTGCCAGCAGCTCCGGGACTAGCGGGCTACAAGAGACCCAGTACTTC,CASSSGTSGLQETQYF
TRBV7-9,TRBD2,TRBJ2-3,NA,TGTGCCAGCAGCTTACCGGGACTAGCGGGGGCAGATACGCAGTATTTT,CASSLPGLAGADTQYF